This passage covers 18 T cell receptor beta chains from one sample sequenced in a study of OX40 agonist ivuxolimab in advanced cancers. TCRdb's copy holds only in-frame clones and misses some; the assay was immunoSEQ multiplex PCR. Among some 50,000 clones, less than 85% were seen once, and the ten largest hold approximately 2.8%. The source was CD4+ or CD8+ T cells sorted from blood, collected in a trial of the OX40 agonist ivuxolimab. The source of these receptors is an adult with an advanced solid tumor such as melanoma, head and neck, liver or kidney cancer.

This rearrangement joins TRBV7-2 to TRBJ1-6, with a weak D call TRBD1 (6 bases). Germline values: CDR1 SGHTA, CDR2 FQGNSA. The CDR3 has 15 amino acids. Trimming took 1 base from V and 9 from J, leaving 13 bases between them. In DNA form, the CDR3 reads TGTGCCAGCAGCTTAGGTCCAGGGGTAACTTCACCCCTCCACTTT. It specifies CASSLGPGVTSPLHF. Filled out from reference TRBV7-2 and TRBJ1-6, the complete variable domain reads GAGVSQSPSNKVTEKGKDVELRCDPISGHTALYWYRQSLGQGLEFLIYFQGNSAPDKSGLPSDRFSAERTGGSVSTLTIQRTQQEDSAVYLCASSLGPGVTSPLHFGNGTRLTVT.

This chain links TRBV7-2 with TRBJ1-1; D is unresolved. The V gene lost 3 bases and the J gene lost 4 bases, with 18 bases spanning the gap. The CDR3 is 16 amino acids. Germline CDR1 SGHTA, CDR2 FQGNSA. CDR3 sequence: CASSFPGLGKGTEAFF. The DNA for the CDR3 is TGTGCCAGCAGCTTCCCGGGGTTAGGAAAGGGCACTGAAGCTTTCTTT. Full variable domain (rest looked up from reference TRBV7-2 and TRBJ1-1): GAGVSQSPSNKVTEKGKDVELRCDPISGHTALYWYRQSLGQGLEFLIYFQGNSAPDKSGLPSDRFSAERTGGSVSTLTIQRTQQEDSAVYLCASSFPGLGKGTEAFFGQGTRLTVV.

The chain couples TRBV18 to TRBJ1-1; TRBD1 matches at 9 bases. The germline CDR1 and CDR2 sequences are KGHSH and LQKENI. The CDR3 extends over 14 amino acids. Trimming removed 3 bases from V and 5 bases from J; junction bases left unmatched: 4. The DNA of the CDR3 is TGTGCCAGCTCACCTTACGGACAGGGGACTGAAGCTTTCTTT. This sequence encodes CASSPYGQGTEAFF.

This CDR3 is CASSPWREGTEAFF. CDR3 DNA sequence: TGTGCCAGCAGTCCATGGAGAGAAGGCACTGAAGCTTTCTTT. The chain employs TRBV6-6 and TRBJ1-1; no definite D call. The germline V gene has CDR1 MNHNY and CDR2 SVGAGI (reference sequence). The germline V and J ends were trimmed by 5 bases and 4 bases, with 14 bases remaining between them. The length of the CDR3 is 14 residues.

V usage is TRBV18 and J usage is TRBJ2-7, with a tentative D call TRBD2 (6 bases). V lost 0 bases and J 6 bases, leaving 12 bases between the germline ends. This CDR3 has 14 residues. Germline V gene lookup returns CDR1 KGHSH and CDR2 LQKENI. CDR3 coding DNA: TGTGCCAGCTCACCACCTTCGCGGGACGGCGAGCAGTACTTC. Translating it yields CASSPPSRDGEQYF. Looking up the rest from reference TRBV18 and TRBJ2-7 gives the full variable domain: NAGVMQNPRHLVRRRGQEARLRCSPMKGHSHVYWYRQLPEEGLKFMVYLQKENIIDESGMPKERFSAEFPKEGPSILRIQQVVRGDSAAYFCASSPPSRDGEQYFGPGTRLTVT.

The chain combines TRBV4-1 with TRBJ2-2; 9 nucleotides align to TRBD1. V shed 4 bases and J 7 bases; nucleotides not matched to a gene: 10. The CDR3 runs 16 residues. CDR1 and CDR2 from the germline V gene are MGHRA and YSYEKL. The CDR3 loop is CASSPPGTGYFGELFF. Here the CDR3 DNA reads TGCGCCAGCAGCCCCCCCGGGACAGGGTATTTCGGGGAGCTGTTTTTT.

The chain uses TRBV7-9 and TRBJ1-4, with no clear D. Germline V gene data show CDR1 as SEHNR and CDR2 as FQNEAQ (reference sequence). The CDR3 is 14 residues long. Trimming left V 5 bases short and J 4 bases short, with 11 bases between. The CDR3 spells CASSAGTRNEKLFF. The DNA of the CDR3 is TGTGCCAGCAGCGCCGGCACTCGTAATGAAAAACTGTTTTTT.

The chain combines TRBV29-1 with TRBJ1-1; tentatively, D is TRBD1 (5 bases). This CDR3 contains 14 residues. CDR1 is SQVTM, CDR2 ANQGSEA, per germline. The V and J ends lost 6 bases and 2 bases respectively, with 16 bases between them. The CDR3, as DNA: TGCAGCGTCCTCATCGGGGGTCGAAACACTGAAGCTTTCTTT. Protein: CSVLIGGRNTEAFF.

The rearrangement joins TRBV5-1 to TRBJ1-1, with D unresolved. Per the germline V gene, CDR1 is SGHRS and CDR2 is YFSETQ. V was cut by 0 bases and J by 4 bases, with 10 bases left in between. The CDR3 length is 14 residues. CDR3 bases: TGCGCCAGCAGCTTGGGGACGTCAAGCACTGAAGCTTTCTTT. Its protein product is CASSLGTSSTEAFF.

The V call is TRBV5-1, the J call TRBJ2-1; 7 bases agree with TRBD1. The CDR3 contains 15 residues. J gave up 5 bases and V 0 bases, and 5 bases lay outside the gene matches. CDR1 is SGHRS, CDR2 YFSETQ, per germline. CDR3 bases: TGCGCCAGCAGCTTGGGCCGGGACAGAAACAATGAGCAGTTCTTC. It codes for CASSLGRDRNNEQFF.

The sample holds one count of this clone. The V and J genes are TRBV15 and TRBJ2-5; 8 bases map to TRBD2. V dropped 0 bases and J dropped 10; count of bases not matched to a gene: 16. CDR1 and CDR2 (germline): LNHNV, YYDKDF (reference sequence). The CDR3 has 17 residues. CDR3 coding DNA: TGTGCCACCAGCAGAGATCTCATGGGACTCGCGGGGGGTGACCAGTACTTC. This sequence encodes CATSRDLMGLAGGDQYF. Full variable domain (missing parts from reference TRBV15 and TRBJ2-5): DAMVIQNPRYQVTQFGKPVTLSCSQTLNHNVMYWYQQKSSQAPKLLFHYYDKDFNNEADTPDNFQSRRPNTSFCFLDIRSPGLGDTAMYLCATSRDLMGLAGGDQYFGPGTRLLVL.

This chain joins TRBV9 and TRBJ2-2, with 7 bases that match TRBD2. The CDR3 totals 15 residues. Unmatched junction bases numbered 6, after V lost 4 bases and J lost 3 bases. Germline CDR1 is SGDLS and CDR2 is YYNGEE. The CDR3 sequence is CASSLWTSDTGELFF. In nucleotides, the CDR3 is TGTGCCAGCAGCCTTTGGACTAGTGACACCGGGGAGCTGTTTTTT.

The CDR3 sequence: CASSRQGEQYF. The CDR3 bases are TGTGCCAGCAGTCGACAGGGGGAGCAGTACTTC. The chain is built from TRBV7-9 and TRBJ2-7; 8 bases agree with TRBD1. Germline loops: CDR1 SEHNR, CDR2 FQNEAQ (reference sequence). The trim removed 6 bases at V and 7 bases at J, leaving 2 bases unmatched. The CDR3 consists of 11 residues.

The V call is TRBV19, the J call TRBJ1-4; D remains unclear. CDR1 and CDR2 (germline): LNHDA, SQIVND (reference sequence). The ends were cut back, 7 bases at V and 0 bases at J, with 12 bases in the middle. The CDR3 covers 15 residues. The DNA for the CDR3 is TGTGCCAGTAACCAGAACGGGGCAACTAATGAAAAACTGTTTTTT. Its translation: CASNQNGATNEKLFF.

The chain recombines TRBV18 with TRBJ2-5, with TRBD1 identical over 8 bases. The J call may be in error: the DNA end matches TRBJ2-7 better. Germline CDR1 KGHSH, CDR2 LQKENI. The CDR3 runs 14 residues. CDR3 in amino acids: CASSPSQGAHEQYF. The DNA of the CDR3 is TGTGCCAGCTCACCCTCCCAGGGGGCCCACGAGCAGTACTTC.

The V call is TRBV5-6, the J call TRBJ2-1; 10 bases are shared with TRBD2. This CDR3 is 17 amino acids long. Looked up from germline, CDR1 is SGHDT and CDR2 is YYEEEE. V lost 0 bases to trimming and J lost 4 bases; unmatched junction nucleotides: 7. CDR3: CASSLGAGLAAYNEQFF. The CDR3, as DNA: TGTGCCAGCAGCTTGGGGGCCGGACTAGCGGCGTACAATGAGCAGTTCTTC.

J is TRBJ2-2 and V is TRBV5-1; 9 bases match TRBD1. The V gene's germline CDR1 is SGHRS and CDR2 YFSETQ. V was pared by 4 bases and J by 4 bases, with 8 bases of the junction left unmatched. The CDR3 has 16 residues. The CDR3, as DNA: TGCGCCAGCAGCCTTTACCGGGACAGGGTCACCGGGGAGCTGTTTTTT. Translation: CASSLYRDRVTGELFF.

This clone was detected a few times. The V and J genes are TRBV2 and TRBJ2-7, with D unclear. Germline V gives CDR1 SNHLY, CDR2 FYNNEI. Trimming took 3 bases from V and 5 from J, leaving 11 bases between them. The length of the CDR3 is 13 residues. CDR3 in DNA: TGTGCCAGCAGTGAGGCCAGTAGCCACGAGCAGTACTTC. Translating it yields CASSEASSHEQYF.